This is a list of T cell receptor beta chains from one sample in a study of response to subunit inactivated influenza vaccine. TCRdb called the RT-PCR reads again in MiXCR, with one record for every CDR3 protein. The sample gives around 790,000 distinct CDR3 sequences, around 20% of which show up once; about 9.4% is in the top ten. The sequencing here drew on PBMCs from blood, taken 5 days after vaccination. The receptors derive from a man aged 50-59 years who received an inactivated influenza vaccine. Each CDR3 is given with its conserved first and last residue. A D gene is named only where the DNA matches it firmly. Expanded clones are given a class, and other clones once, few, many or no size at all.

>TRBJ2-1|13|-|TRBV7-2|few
TGTGCCAGCAGCTCCATCGAGGCCAATGAGCAGTTCTTC
CASSSIEANEQFF
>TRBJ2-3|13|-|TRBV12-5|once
TGTGCTACCTCCCCGGACGGTACAGATACGCAGTATTTT
CATSPDGTDTQYF
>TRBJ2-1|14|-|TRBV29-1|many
TGCAGCGTTGGCTTCCGGGGGAGTATCCATGAGCAGTTCTTC
CSVGFRGSIHEQFF
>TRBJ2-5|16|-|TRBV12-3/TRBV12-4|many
TGTGCCAGCAGTTTTGGTGGGTTGGGCGACTCGGAGACCCAGTACTTC
CASSFGGLGDSETQYF
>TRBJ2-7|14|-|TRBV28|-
TGTGCCAGCATTTCGGGCAGGGGCTCCTACGAGCAGTACTTC
CASISGRGSYEQYF
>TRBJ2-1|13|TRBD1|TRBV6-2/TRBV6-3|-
TGTGCCAGCAGACAGGGGGTGTACAATGAGCAGTTCTTC
CASRQGVYNEQFF
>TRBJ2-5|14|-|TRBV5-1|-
TGCGCCAGCAGCTTGATCTCTAGCATGGAGACCCAGTACTTC
CASSLISSMETQYF
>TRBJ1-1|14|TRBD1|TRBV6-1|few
TGTGCCAGCCGATCGGGACAGGGGAGGACTGAAGCTTTCTTT
CASRSGQGRTEAFF
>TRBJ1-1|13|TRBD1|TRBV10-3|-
TGTGCCAGTCGGCAGGGGGTCGTTTCCGAAGCTTTCTTT
CASRQGVVSEAFF
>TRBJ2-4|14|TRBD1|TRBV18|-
TGTGCCAGCTCACCACGAGGACAGGCGGACATTCAGTACTTC
CASSPRGQADIQYF
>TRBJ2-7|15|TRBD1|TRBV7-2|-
TGTGCCAGCAGCACTCGGACAGGGGGCGAGTACGAGCAGTACTTC
CASSTRTGGEYEQYF
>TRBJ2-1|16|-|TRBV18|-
TGTGCCAGCTCACCACCCACGGGAGCCGGGGTAAATGAGCAGTTCTTC
CASSPPTGAGVNEQFF
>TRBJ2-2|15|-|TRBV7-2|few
TGTGCCAGCAGCGAGCGTCAGGGTAACACCGGGGAGCTGTTTTTT
CASSERQGNTGELFF
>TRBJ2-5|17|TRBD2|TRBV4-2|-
TGTGCCAGCAGCCAAGGAACGGGGACTAGCGGGATAGAGACCCAGTACTTC
CASSQGTGTSGIETQYF
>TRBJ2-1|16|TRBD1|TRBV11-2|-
TGTGCCAGCAGATACCCCGGGACAGGGAGGTCCAATGAGCAGTTCTTC
CASRYPGTGRSNEQFF
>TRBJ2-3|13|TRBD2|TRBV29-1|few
TGCAGCGGCCAGACTAGCGGAACAGATACGCAGTATTTT
CSGQTSGTDTQYF
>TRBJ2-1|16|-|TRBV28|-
TGTGCCAGCCAATCTTTCCTCAGGGGTTATCGAAGTGAGCAGTTCTTC
CASQSFLRGYRSEQFF
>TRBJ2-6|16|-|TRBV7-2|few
TGTGCCAGCAGCTTAGCGCCACAGACTGGGGCCAACGTCCTGACTTTC
CASSLAPQTGANVLTF
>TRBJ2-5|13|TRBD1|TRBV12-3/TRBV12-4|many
TGTGCCAGCAGTCAGGGACAGGGGGAGACCCAGTACTTC
CASSQGQGETQYF
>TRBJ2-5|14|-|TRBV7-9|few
TGTGCCAGCAGCTTAGATTCGAGTAGGGAGACCCAGTACTTC
CASSLDSSRETQYF
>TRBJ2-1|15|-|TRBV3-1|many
TGTGCCAGCAGCCAAGGGGGTGGCTCCTACAATGAGCAGTTCTTC
CASSQGGGSYNEQFF
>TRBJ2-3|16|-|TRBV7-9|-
TGTGCCAGCAGCCTAGACGGGGAATCTAGCACAGATACGCAGTATTTT
CASSLDGESSTDTQYF
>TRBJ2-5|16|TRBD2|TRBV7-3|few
TGTGCCAGCAGTCGACTAGCGGGAGGGCCAGGGGAGACCCAGTACTTC
CASSRLAGGPGETQYF
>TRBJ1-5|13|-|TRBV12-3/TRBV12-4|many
TGTGCCAGCAGTTGGGGGGCGCGAGAGCCCCAGCATTTT
CASSWGAREPQHF
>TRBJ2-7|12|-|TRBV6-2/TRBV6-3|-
TGTGCCAGCAATGGTAGGCGAGCCGAGCAGTACTTC
CASNGRRAEQYF
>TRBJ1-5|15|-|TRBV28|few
TGTGCCAGCAGTTCGGTCGGGGCAGGTCCTCAGCCCCAGCATTTT
CASSSVGAGPQPQHF
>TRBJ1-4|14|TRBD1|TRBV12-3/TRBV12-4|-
TGTGCCAGCAGCCGGGACAGGGTTGGGGAAAAACTGTTTTTT
CASSRDRVGEKLFF
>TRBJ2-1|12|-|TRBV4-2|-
TGTGCCAGCAGCCAGGTCCTGCGAGAGCAGTTCTTC
CASSQVLREQFF
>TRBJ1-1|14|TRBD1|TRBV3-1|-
TGTGCCAGCAGCTTCACAGGGGTTGGGACTGAAGCTTTCTTT
CASSFTGVGTEAFF
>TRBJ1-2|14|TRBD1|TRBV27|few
TGTGCCAGCAGTTTATCGTTAGGGGGCGGAGGCTACACCTTC
CASSLSLGGGGYTF
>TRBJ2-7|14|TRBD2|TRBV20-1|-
TGCAGTGCTGGGCCGGGACTATCGACCTACGAGCAGTACTTC
CSAGPGLSTYEQYF
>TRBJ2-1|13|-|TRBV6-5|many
TGTGCCAGCAGTTACTACCCGAGCGATGAGCAGTTCTTC
CASSYYPSDEQFF
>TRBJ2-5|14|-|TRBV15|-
TGTGCCACCAGCAGAGATAGTACGGCGAAGGACCAGTACTTC
CATSRDSTAKDQYF
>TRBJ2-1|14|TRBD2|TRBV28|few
TGTGCCAGCAGTTTCCGGACTAGCGGGAGTACCCAGTTCTTC
CASSFRTSGSTQFF
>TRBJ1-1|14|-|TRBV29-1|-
TGCAGCGTCGAAGGACAGTGGCCGGGCACTGAAGCTTTCTTT
CSVEGQWPGTEAFF
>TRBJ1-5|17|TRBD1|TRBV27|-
TGTGCCAGCAGTCCGAGGACAGGGTGGAATAGCAATCAGCCCCAGCATTTT
CASSPRTGWNSNQPQHF
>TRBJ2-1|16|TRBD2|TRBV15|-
TGTGCCACCAGCAGAGTGGCTAGCGGGATAATCAATGAGCAGTTCTTC
CATSRVASGIINEQFF
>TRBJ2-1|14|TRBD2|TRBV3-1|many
TGTGCCAGCAGACTAGCGTCCTCCTACAATGAGCAGTTCTTC
CASRLASSYNEQFF
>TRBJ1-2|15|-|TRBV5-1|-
TGCGCCAGCACCCTAGGGGCAGACTCCTATGATGGCTACACCTTC
CASTLGADSYDGYTF
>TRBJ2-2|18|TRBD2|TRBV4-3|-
TGCGCCAGCAGCCAAGGCCTAGCGGGAGGGCCCGGCACCGGGGAGCTGTTTTTT
CASSQGLAGGPGTGELFF
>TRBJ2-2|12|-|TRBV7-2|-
TGTGCCAGTGGGGGGTACACCGGGGAGCTGTTTTTT
CASGGYTGELFF
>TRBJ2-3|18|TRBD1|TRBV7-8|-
TGTGCCAGCAGCCCCATCCCCAGGACAGGGTCGGGCACAGATACGCAGTATTTT
CASSPIPRTGSGTDTQYF
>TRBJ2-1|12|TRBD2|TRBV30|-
TGTGCATACGGCGGGGGGATCCGTGAGCAGTTCTTC
CAYGGGIREQFF
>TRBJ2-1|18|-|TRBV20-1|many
TGCAGTGCTAGATTAGCGGCAACCCGGGTCAGCTCCTACAATGAGCAGTTCTTC
CSARLAATRVSSYNEQFF
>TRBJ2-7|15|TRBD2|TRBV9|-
TGTGCCAGCAGCCCTCAGGGACTAGCGGGAGCCGAGCAGTACTTC
CASSPQGLAGAEQYF
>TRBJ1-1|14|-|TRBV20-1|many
TGCAGTGGGCCAGAGGGCTTTATGAACACTGAAGCTTTCTTT
CSGPEGFMNTEAFF
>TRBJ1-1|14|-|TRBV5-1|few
TGCGCCAGCAGCTTGGTTCGTGGGGGCACTGAAGCTTTCTTT
CASSLVRGGTEAFF
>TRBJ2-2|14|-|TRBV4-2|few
TGTGCCAGCAGCCAAGAAAACAGGGCCGGGGAGCTGTTTTTT
CASSQENRAGELFF
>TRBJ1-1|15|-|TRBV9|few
TGTGCCAGCAGCGCCATTGACACAATCAACACTGAAGCTTTCTTT
CASSAIDTINTEAFF
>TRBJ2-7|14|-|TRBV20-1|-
TGCAGTGCTAGAGATCACGGGGTAGCCTACGAGCAGTACTTC
CSARDHGVAYEQYF
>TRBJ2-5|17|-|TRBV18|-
TGTGCCAGCTCACCACCCGTTCTGCGGGGAGTTCAAGAGACCCAGTACTTC
CASSPPVLRGVQETQYF
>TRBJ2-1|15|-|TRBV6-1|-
TGTGCCAGCATTGCAGGGGAGGGGGGGAACAATGAGCAGTTCTTC
CASIAGEGGNNEQFF
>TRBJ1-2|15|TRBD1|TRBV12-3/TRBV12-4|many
TGTGCCAGCAGTCCCCGGACAGGGGAACCCTATGGCTACACCTTC
CASSPRTGEPYGYTF